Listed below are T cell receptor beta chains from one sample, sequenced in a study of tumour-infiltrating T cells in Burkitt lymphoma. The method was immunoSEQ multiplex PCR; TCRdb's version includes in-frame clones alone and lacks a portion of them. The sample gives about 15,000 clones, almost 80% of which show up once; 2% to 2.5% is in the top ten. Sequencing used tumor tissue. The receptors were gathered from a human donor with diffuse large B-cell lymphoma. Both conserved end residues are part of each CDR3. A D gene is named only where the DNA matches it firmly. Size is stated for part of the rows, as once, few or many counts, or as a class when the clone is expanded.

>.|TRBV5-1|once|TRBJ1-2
TGCGCCAGCAGCGAACGAGGGACGTCGGCTAACTATGGCTACACCTTC
CASSERGTSANYGYTF
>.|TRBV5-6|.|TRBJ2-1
TGTGCCAGCAGCTTGGTTGGGGGGGCGAATGAGCAGTTCTTC
CASSLVGGANEQFF
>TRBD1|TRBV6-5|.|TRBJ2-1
TGTGCCAGCAGTCCTACAGGGGCCGGTGGGGGTGAGCAGTTCTTC
CASSPTGAGGGEQFF
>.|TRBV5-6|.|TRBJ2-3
TGTGCCAGCAGCACCGGCGGAAACACAGATACGCAGTATTTT
CASSTGGNTDTQYF
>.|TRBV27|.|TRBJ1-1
TGTGCCAGCAGCGACAGCTACACTGAAGCTTTCTTT
CASSDSYTEAFF
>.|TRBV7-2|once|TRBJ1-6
TGTGCCAGCAGTCTCGGACCCGATTCACCCCTCCACTTT
CASSLGPDSPLHF
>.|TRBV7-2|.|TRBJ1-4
TGTGCCAGCAGCTTAATCCCTGGCGGGGGGGAAAAACTGTTTTTT
CASSLIPGGGEKLFF
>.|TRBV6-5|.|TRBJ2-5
TGTGCCAGCAGTACGAAGATGGATGGGACCCAGTACTTC
CASSTKMDGTQYF
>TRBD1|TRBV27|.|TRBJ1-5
TGTGCCAGCAGTGGGACAGATAGCAATCAGCCCCAGCATTTT
CASSGTDSNQPQHF
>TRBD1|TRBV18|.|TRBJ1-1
TGTGCCAGCTCACCACTTGCGCGGACAGGGTTGAACACTGAAGCTTTCTTT
CASSPLARTGLNTEAFF
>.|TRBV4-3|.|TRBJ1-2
TGCGCCAGCAGCCAAGATCTCGGGAACTATGGCTACACCTTC
CASSQDLGNYGYTF
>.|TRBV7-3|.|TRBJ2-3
TGTGCCAGCAGCTTAAGTGGACCATTAGATACGCAGTATTTT
CASSLSGPLDTQYF
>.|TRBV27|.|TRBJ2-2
TGTGCCAGCACCCACACCGGGGAGCTGTTTTTT
CASTHTGELFF
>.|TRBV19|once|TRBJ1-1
TGTGCCAGTAGTATTGGCAGGAGAGTTATCCCGAACACTGAAGCTTTCTTT
CASSIGRRVIPNTEAFF
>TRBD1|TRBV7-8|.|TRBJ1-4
TGTGCCAGCAGCTTACTGGGGGAGCAGGGGGGCACTAATGAAAAACTGTTTTTT
CASSLLGEQGGTNEKLFF
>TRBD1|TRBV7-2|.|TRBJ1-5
TGTGCCAGCAGCTCCGGGACAGGGACCCAGCCCCAGCATTTT
CASSSGTGTQPQHF
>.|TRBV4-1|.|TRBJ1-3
TGCGCCAGCGCACCTAGCTCTGGAAACACCATATATTTT
CASAPSSGNTIYF
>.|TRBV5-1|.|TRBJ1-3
TGCGCCAGCAGCTTGGCAGGGGTCGGAAACACCATATATTTT
CASSLAGVGNTIYF
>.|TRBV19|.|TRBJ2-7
TGTGCCAGTAGTATCGGCGGGTACTCCTACGAGCAGTACTTC
CASSIGGYSYEQYF
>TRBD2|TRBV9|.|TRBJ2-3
TGTGCCAGCAGCCCTCGTGAGGGGCGGGGGGCCCCTTCAGATACGCAGTATTTT
CASSPREGRGAPSDTQYF
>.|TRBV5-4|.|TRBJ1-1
TGTGCCAGCAGCCCGGGAGTAGGGAATCTCATGAACACTGAAGCTTTCTTT
CASSPGVGNLMNTEAFF
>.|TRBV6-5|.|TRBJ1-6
TGTGCCAGCAGTTACTCAGGGGGAGGAGGATCACCCCTCCACTTT
CASSYSGGGGSPLHF
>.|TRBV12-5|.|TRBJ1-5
TGTGCTAGTGGTTCTCTGACGTCCCTATCTGAAGGGCAGCCCCAGCATTTT
CASGSLTSLSEGQPQHF
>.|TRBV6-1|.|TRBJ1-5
TGTGCCAGCACCCGGTCTCAGGGGTCGAATCAGCCCCAGCATTTT
CASTRSQGSNQPQHF
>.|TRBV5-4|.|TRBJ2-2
TGTGCCAGCAGCTGGGGGACCGAATACTTTCACGGGGAGCTGTTTTTT
CASSWGTEYFHGELFF
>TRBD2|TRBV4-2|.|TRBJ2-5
TGTGCCAGCAGCCTAGGGGTACCTAGCGGGGGGTTTCTCGAGACCCAGTACTTC
CASSLGVPSGGFLETQYF
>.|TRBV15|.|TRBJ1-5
TGTGCCACCACCGAAGGGGACGCGGGCAATCAGCCCCAGCATTTT
CATTEGDAGNQPQHF
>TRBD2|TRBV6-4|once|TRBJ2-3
TGTGCCAGCAGTGCTAGCGGTAGCACAGATACGCAGTATTTT
CASSASGSTDTQYF
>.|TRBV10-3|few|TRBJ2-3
TGTGCCATCAGCGGGGGATCCCACACAGATACGCAGTATTTT
CAISGGSHTDTQYF
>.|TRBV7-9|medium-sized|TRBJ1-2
TGTGCCAGCAGCCCACTAGGTCCATCCACAGACTATGGCTACACCTTC
CASSPLGPSTDYGYTF
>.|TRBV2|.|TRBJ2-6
TGTGCCAGCATCGGAGGGAGTGGGGCCAACGTCCTGACTTTC
CASIGGSGANVLTF
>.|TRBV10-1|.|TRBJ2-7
TGCGCCAGCAGTGAGTCGGAGGGGGGGAACTCCTACGAGCAGTACTTC
CASSESEGGNSYEQYF
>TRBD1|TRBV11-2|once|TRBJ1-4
TGTGCCAGCAGCCTCGGGACAGGGACCTGGGAACTGTTTTTT
CASSLGTGTWELFF
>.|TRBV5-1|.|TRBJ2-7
TGCGCCAGCAGGGGCACAGCTTACGAGCAGTACTTC
CASRGTAYEQYF
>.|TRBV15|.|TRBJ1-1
TGTGCCACCAGCAGAGAAGGGACACCTATTGAAGCTTTCTTT
CATSREGTPIEAFF
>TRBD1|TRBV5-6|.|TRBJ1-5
TGTGCCAGCAGCCGCTTGGACAGGGCAAATCAGCCCCAGCATTTT
CASSRLDRANQPQHF
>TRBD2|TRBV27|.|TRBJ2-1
TGTGCCAGCAGCCCGCTAGCGGGAGGCCCCTACAATGAGCAGTTCTTC
CASSPLAGGPYNEQFF
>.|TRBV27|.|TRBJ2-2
TGTGCCAGCAGTTTGGCCGTGACCGGGGAGCTGTTTTTT
CASSLAVTGELFF
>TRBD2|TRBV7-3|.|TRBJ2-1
TGTGCCAGCAGCCCTAGCGGGGGGCCCAACAATGAGCAGTTCTTC
CASSPSGGPNNEQFF
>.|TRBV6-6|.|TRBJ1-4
TGTGCCAGCAACAGGGATAATGAAAAACTGTTTTTT
CASNRDNEKLFF
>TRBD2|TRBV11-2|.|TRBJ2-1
TGTGCCAGCAACTCCCCGGGACTAGCGGGAGGGAACTACAATGAGCAGTTCTTC
CASNSPGLAGGNYNEQFF
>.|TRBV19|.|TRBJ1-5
TGTGCCAGTAGTTCCCCAGGGAATCAGCCCCAGCATTTT
CASSSPGNQPQHF
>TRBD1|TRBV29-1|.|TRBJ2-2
TGCAGCGTTCCCAGGGACAGGGGTTTTACCACCGGGGAGCTGTTTTTT
CSVPRDRGFTTGELFF
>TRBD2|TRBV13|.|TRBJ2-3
TGTGCCAGCAGCTTAGCCGTAGCGGGGGAGGCAGATACGCAGTATTTT
CASSLAVAGEADTQYF
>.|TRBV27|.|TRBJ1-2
TGTGCCAGCAGTTTATCAAAGGAATTGGGGGGCTACACCTTC
CASSLSKELGGYTF
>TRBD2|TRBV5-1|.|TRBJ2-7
TGCGCCAGCAGCTTAGGGACTAGCGGGACCTCCTACGAGCAGTACTTC
CASSLGTSGTSYEQYF